This TCR beta chain was recorded in a study of T-cell reconstitution after alpha-beta-depleted transplantation in children. This clonotype appeared a few times. Its antigen remains unknown. This CDR3 has 13 amino acids. V dropped 5 bases and J dropped 8 bases, with 14 bases sitting between them. Germline CDR1 is SGHRS and CDR2 is YFSETQ. Unique molecular identifiers tagged the TCRbeta library. Each CDR3 protein is one row after TCRdb ran MiXCR on the PCR reads. The repertoire holds more than 200,000 distinct CDR3 sequences, 7.5% to 9.5% seen once, with 35% in the top ten. Study-level results: At around two months after transplant, the alpha-beta T cells were reportedly derived from several hundred expanded clones that came from non-depleted graft cells. From newly produced T cells came most of the T-cell counts and diversity one year after transplant.

This chain joins TRBV5-1 and TRBJ2-1, with D tentatively TRBD2 (5 bases). The clonotype was recovered from a male patient aged 2-10 years who had a stem cell transplant for acute myeloid leukemia, so the T cells may come from the graft donor. This specimen consisted of PBMCs, mostly from graft donor cells, obtained 360 days after TCRalphabeta/CD19-depleted stem cell transplant. CDR3 sequence: CASSKGSRDEQFF. The CDR3 DNA follows: TGCGCCAGCAGTAAGGGATCGAGGGATGAGCAGTTCTTC.